This TCR beta chain was observed in a study of T cells after posttransplantation cyclophosphamide. Study-level results: After PTCy, TRB diversity resembled that of CNI/methotrexate controls.

Cyclophosphamide on days +3 and +4 followed busulfan-fludarabine conditioning and a marrow graft. A note on this clone: Its antigen is undetermined.

This CDR3 has 14 residues. V lost 2 bases to trimming and J lost 4 bases, with 10 bases between them. The germline gives CDR1 ENHRY, CDR2 SYGVKD. Measured with immunoSEQ multiplex PCR; TCRdb has only the in-frame clones, and not every one. Seen here are roughly 42,000 clones, about nine tenths observed once, and the top ten hold about 2.5%. This TCR came from a male patient between 55 and 70 years old who received an allogeneic stem cell transplant from a related donor and was CMV-positive. The graft donor may have given rise to some T cells. The starting material was PBMCs, obtained about 60 days after allogeneic stem cell transplant with posttransplant cyclophosphamide. The chain is built from TRBV10-3 and TRBJ2-3; no reliable D call. The CDR3 region has the DNA TGTGCCATCAGTGAGGGAGTTTCAGCAGATACGCAGTATTTT. Translated, it gives CAISEGVSADTQYF.